Listed here is a single TCR beta chain. This clone's antigen is unknown. Per-nucleotide qualities are absent, and no much larger clonotype sits a single base away. CDR1 is given as SGHTA and CDR2 as FQGTGA, both from the germline V gene. Trimming at the junction amounts to 4 bases on V and 4 bases on J, and the germline ends lie 10 bases apart. Including the terminal cysteine and phenylalanine, the CDR3 comprises 13 residues. Just the 39-base CDR3 DNA is kept, in frame starting at base 1. The data were obtained in a study of OX40 agonist ivuxolimab in advanced cancers. About the study as a whole: The costimulatory receptor OX40 (CD134) was targeted by ivuxolimab, a fully human IgG2 agonistic monoclonal antibody. Intravenous ivuxolimab was administered to patients every 2 weeks at six dose levels: 0.01, 0.1, 0.3, 1.5, 3 and 10 mg/kg. Of the approximately 54 patients in dose escalation, approximately 20 had hepatocellular carcinoma, some 15 had melanoma, 9 had renal cell carcinoma and 9 had head and neck cancer. A male proportion of roughly 80% and a mean age of around 60 years, ranging from 23 to 79, were recorded for the dose-escalation cohort. Patients were allowed to have had prior anti-PD-1, anti-PD-L1 or anti-CTLA-4 therapy, and 40% of the dose-escalation patients had been treated with checkpoint inhibitors. Partial responses were achieved by three dose-escalation patients, of whom one had hepatocellular carcinoma and two had cutaneous melanoma. The purpose of peripheral TCRbeta sequencing was to test whether ivuxolimab changed TCR sequence diversity and led to clonal T-cell expansion. The paper describes the monotherapy dose-escalation part (N of about 52 patients) of the phase I trial of ivuxolimab. The research as a whole found: After ivuxolimab, expanded clones were on average more numerous among CD8+ T cells than among CD4+ T cells. In partial responders in the 0.1-3.0 mg/kg groups, normalized peripheral clonal expansion was found to be among the lowest, especially among CD8+ T cells. Low levels of normalized T-cell clonal expansion were also seen in some patients who did not respond. At doses of 0.1 to 3.0 mg/kg, clonal expansion of both CD4+ and CD8+ blood T cells was observed from baseline to week 6. The antigen specificity of the peripheral T cells that underwent clonal expansion was not determined.

The trial excluded patients who had a history of autoimmune disease or who were on systemic immunosuppression. In every dose cohort, peripheral blood was drawn for TCR sequencing at baseline, cycle 4 day 1, and cycle 7 day 1. Samples were obtained from an open-label, multicenter, first-in-human phase I dose-escalation trial of ivuxolimab. The trial enrolled adults with locally advanced or metastatic head and neck squamous cell, hepatocellular, melanoma or renal cell carcinoma. Before TCR sequencing, CD4+ T cells and CD8+ T cells from peripheral blood were sorted into separate populations. Genomic DNA was isolated from the sorted cells so that the TCRbeta CDR3 region could be sequenced. TCRbeta CDR3 regions were sequenced using the immunoSEQ Assay. In its TCRdb copy, this immuneACCESS table keeps in-frame sequences only and misses some clones. Where compared with another copy, unresolved V genes explain less than half of these, and the others have no known cause. The sample has tens of thousands of clones on record, around 83% of them singletons. The ten largest clones capture over 0.95% of the sample.

The clonotype originates from an adult with an advanced solid tumor such as melanoma, head and neck, liver or kidney cancer. The chain links TRBV7-3 with TRBJ1-2; TRBD1 is a possible D gene, resting on 6 matching bases. Sequenced here: CD4+ or CD8+ T cells sorted from blood, sampled in a trial of the OX40 agonist ivuxolimab. CDR3 protein: CASSSRGGYGYTF. In nucleotide form, the sequence is TGTGCCAGCAGCTCTAGGGGGGGCTATGGCTACACCTTC.